This TCR beta chain was documented in a study of control samples from healthy donors and cancer patients. The assay was immunoSEQ multiplex PCR, and TCRdb's table has in-frame clones only and misses some. The sample carries 120,000 to 150,000 clones, about 91% recorded once. Germline CDR1 reads SGHDT; CDR2 reads YYEEEE. V gave up 1 base and J gave up 1 base, with 13 bases separating them. The CDR3 runs 16 residues. This clone has a single count. The rearrangement joins TRBV5-6 to TRBJ2-3; possible D gene TRBD2, 6 bases. Specimen: blood. This clonotype was obtained from a young man in good health. CDR3 nucleotide sequence: TGTGCCAGCAGCTTGTTGAAGTGGGGGGGCACAGATACGCAGTATTTT. This translates into CASSLLKWGGTDTQYF.